This T cell receptor beta chain emerged from a study of T cell responses to AZD1222 COVID-19 vaccine. Study findings and constraints: Repertoires were obtained only post-peak T cell response. Females made up more of the donors, who were largely white British, and clonal diversity may have come out too low.

Assay used: immunoSEQ multiplex PCR; TCRdb lists only in-frame clones, some missing. Here the sample spans more than 90,000 clones, 85% to 90% being singletons. The germline gives CDR1 MGHRA, CDR2 YSYEKL. Trimming took 1 base from V and 0 from J, leaving 10 bases between them. The CDR3 has 16 residues. On this clone: Its specificity is unknown.

The J gene is TRBJ2-1, the V gene TRBV4-1; D remains ambiguous. The clonotype was recovered from an adult who received the AZD1222 COVID-19 vaccine. The sequenced sample was peripheral blood, obtained 28 days after the second AZD1222 dose. DNA for the CDR3: TGCGCCAGCAGCCAAGTTTCGGGCGGCTCCTACAATGAGCAGTTCTTC. Amino acid sequence: CASSQVSGGSYNEQFF.